This T cell receptor beta chain was sequenced for a study of vaccination effects on CD4 cells after COVID-19. General study findings and limits: Vaccine- and infection-induced clones showed marked clonal contraction late following vaccination. In healthy vaccinees, only 1 of 255 vaccine-induced clones cross-reacted with common cold coronaviruses.

A word on this clone: Its specificity is unknown.

Generated by immunoSEQ multiplex PCR, the TCRdb table keeps only in-frame clones and is missing some. The sample lists some 19,000 clones, more than 65% occurring once. After expansion with viral peptide pools in the ViraFEST assay, antigen-specific CD4+ T cells were sequenced. Having been cultured for ten to eleven days, the cells underwent CD4+ T cell isolation. Vaccine recipients lacked prior SARS-CoV-2 infection and had negative nucleocapsid antibodies. Each well held about 2.1 million PBMC cultured with around 9.2 ug/ml peptides and 10 IU/ml IL-2. Germline values: CDR1 SGHAT, CDR2 FQNNGV. Trimming removed 2 bases from V and 7 bases from J, with 12 bases in between. The CDR3 loop spans 13 amino acids.

The gene calls are TRBV11-2 and TRBJ2-7; D ambiguous. The material sequenced was CD4+ T cells from PBMCs cultured with HCoV-NL63 spike peptides, taken before COVID-19 vaccination. This TCR was sampled from a human donor who received a COVID-19 vaccine. As DNA, the CDR3 is TGTGCCAGCAGCTTATCCGGGCCGCAAGAGCAGTACTTC. Residues: CASSLSGPQEQYF.